These 18 T cell receptor beta chains were all obtained from the same sample, sequenced in a study of T-cell memory formation after mild COVID-19. Each CDR3 protein gets one entry after TCRdb re-called the 5' RACE reads with MiXCR. This sample has about 47,000 distinct CDR3 sequences, with 7.5% to 10% found just once. The sample taken for sequencing was PBMCs or a T cell subset sorted from them (not recorded which). These receptors were obtained from an adult woman who had mild COVID-19 (a few samples of this study predate the infection). Cell type and time point are not known.

This clonotype was observed a few times. V is TRBV12-5 and J is TRBJ2-5; no firm D call. The germline V gene encodes CDR1 LGHNT and CDR2 FRNRAP. CDR3 length: 15 amino acids. Trimming took off 1 base at V and 4 bases at J, with 13 bases between the two ends. The CDR3 DNA sequence: TGTGCTAGTGGTTTGGATATTGGTGCGCTAGAGACCCAGTACTTC. This encodes CASGLDIGALETQYF.

This clonotype was observed a few times. This chain links TRBV12-3 or TRBV12-4 with TRBJ2-5, with D possibly matching TRBD1 (6 bases). This CDR3 has 15 residues. The germline V and J ends were trimmed by 4 bases and 7 bases, with 19 bases remaining between them. The CDR3 is CASSSQNRVRGTQYF. DNA for the CDR3: TGTGCCAGCAGTTCTCAGAACAGGGTCCGCGGGACCCAGTACTTC.

This clonotype was picked up a small number of times. J is TRBJ1-1 and V is TRBV18; TRBD1 matches 8 bases. This CDR3 is built from 15 residues. Looked up from germline, CDR1 is KGHSH and CDR2 is LQKENI. The V and J ends lost 4 bases and 1 base, in that order; junction bases with no gene match: 5. The CDR3 DNA reads TGTGCCAGCTCACGCCCCGGACAGGGGAACACTGAAGCTTTCTTT. Translation: CASSRPGQGNTEAFF.

This clonotype was picked up a small number of times. The V call is TRBV6-5, the J call TRBJ2-5; TRBD2 is a possible D gene (6 bases). V lost 0 bases to trimming and J lost 4 bases, with 12 bases between them. The CDR3 sequence is 15 residues long. Germline V lookup: CDR1 MNHEY, CDR2 SVGAGI. CDR3: CASSYSAGRIETQYF. CDR3 bases: TGTGCCAGCAGTTACTCGGCGGGGAGGATAGAGACCCAGTACTTC.

The gene calls are TRBV6-1 and TRBJ2-1; unclear D gene. V was pared by 4 bases and J by 7 bases, with 23 bases between. CDR1 is MNHNS and CDR2 is SASEGT in the germline V gene. The CDR3 consists of 17 residues. In DNA form, the CDR3 reads TGTGCCAGCAGTGGGTTCTACCGGGCCACCGGCCCGAATGAGCAGTTCTTC. Its translation: CASSGFYRATGPNEQFF.

V and J are TRBV30 and TRBJ1-5; the D is unclear. The CDR3 totals 13 residues. The ends were cut back, 0 bases at V and 7 bases at J, with 10 bases in the middle. The germline V gene encodes CDR1 GTSNPN and CDR2 SVGIG (reference sequence). CDR3 amino acids: CAWSVRAKQPQHF. As DNA, the CDR3 is TGTGCCTGGAGTGTACGGGCAAAACAGCCCCAGCATTTT.

V is TRBV4-2 and J is TRBJ2-2; no definite D call. With 3 bases removed from V and 8 bases from J, the gap between germline ends came to 7 bases. CDR3 length: 12 residues. Germline V gene data show CDR1 as LGHNA and CDR2 as YNFKEQ. The CDR3 reads CASSQSLGELFF. CDR3 nucleotides: TGTGCCAGCAGCCAGTCACTGGGGGAGCTGTTTTTT.

This clonotype was seen repeatedly, ten times or more. The chain has TRBV7-9 and TRBJ2-1; 8 bases fit TRBD2. This CDR3 contains 18 residues. J gave up 7 bases and V 5 bases, and 19 bases lay outside the gene matches. Per germline, CDR1 SEHNR and CDR2 FQNEAQ (reference sequence). The CDR3 nucleotides read TGTGCCAGCAGCCGCCCCCCGAGCGGGAGCCCCGGAGCTAATGAGCAGTTCTTC. Protein product: CASSRPPSGSPGANEQFF.

This clonotype was detected many times. V usage is TRBV20-1 and J usage is TRBJ2-3; tentatively, D is TRBD1 (6 bases). The V gene's germline CDR1 is DFQATT and CDR2 SNEGSKA (reference sequence). Trimming cost V 5 bases and J 2 bases, with 23 bases left between them. CDR3 length equals 17 residues. The CDR3 DNA sequence: TGCAGTGCTGGGGACCCAAAGGGGGACGCCTACACAGATACGCAGTATTTT. It codes for CSAGDPKGDAYTDTQYF.

V and J are TRBV29-1 and TRBJ2-2, with 10 bases fitting TRBD1. Looked up from germline, CDR1 is SQVTM and CDR2 is ANQGSEA. The CDR3 consists of 13 residues. With V trimmed by 7 bases and J by 6 bases, 5 bases remained unmatched. The CDR3 sequence: CSGGQGVAGELFF. The CDR3, as DNA: TGCAGCGGTGGACAGGGGGTCGCCGGGGAGCTGTTTTTT.

The chain carries TRBV7-9 and TRBJ1-2; D remains ambiguous. This CDR3 region has 14 residues. Germline loops: CDR1 SEHNR, CDR2 FQNEAQ (reference sequence). V was pared by 2 bases and J by 3 bases, with 10 bases between. CDR3: CASSLYEGDYGYTF. In DNA form, the CDR3 reads TGTGCCAGCAGCTTATATGAGGGAGACTATGGCTACACCTTC.

This chain joins TRBV9 and TRBJ2-3, with 8 bases matching TRBD2. Losses at the gene ends were 7 bases for V and 4 bases for J; bases not matched to a gene: 14. CDR1 is SGDLS and CDR2 is YYNGEE in the germline V gene. The CDR3 is made up of 16 amino acids. The CDR3 nucleotides read TGTGCCAGCGAAAGCGGGGGACTTGGAAAGGCAGATACGCAGTATTTT. This codes for CASESGGLGKADTQYF.

This clonotype turned up a few times. The V gene is TRBV6-5, the J gene TRBJ2-2; a possible D gene is TRBD1 (5 bases). Germline V gives CDR1 MNHEY, CDR2 SVGAGI. There are 17 residues in the CDR3. V lost 1 base and J lost 4, with 16 bases in between. The CDR3 reads CASSYWPGLISTGELFF. CDR3 nucleotides: TGTGCCAGCAGTTACTGGCCAGGGCTGATTAGCACCGGGGAGCTGTTTTTT.

The chain couples TRBV24-1 to TRBJ2-1; TRBD1 might be the D (5 bases). Trimming left V 1 base short and J 6 bases short, with 15 bases between. Germline CDR1 is KGHDR and CDR2 is SFDVKD. This CDR3 region has 16 residues. The CDR3 sequence is CATSDLTGRTLNEQFF. The DNA for the CDR3 is TGTGCCACCAGTGATTTAACAGGAAGGACGCTCAATGAGCAGTTCTTC.

This clonotype has a count of ten or more. Compared with germline, one end of the junction differs, possibly owing to a read error. The V and J genes are TRBV15 and TRBJ2-7, with TRBD1 matching over 10 bases. CDR1 and CDR2 (germline): LNHNV, YYDKDF (reference sequence). CDR3 length equals 15 residues. CDR3 sequence (DNA): TGTGCCACCAGCAGGGGACAGGGGCTCTCCTACGAACAGTACTTC. Amino acid sequence: CATSRGQGLSYEQYF.

This clonotype has at least ten counts. The chain employs TRBV24-1 and TRBJ2-5; D may be TRBD2 (6 bases). Looked up from germline, CDR1 is KGHDR and CDR2 is SFDVKD. Trimming cost V 5 bases and J 1 base, with 7 bases left between them. This CDR3 has 13 amino acids. The CDR3 nucleotides are TGTGCCACCAGTGTTAGCGGCCAAGAGACCCAGTACTTC. Its translation: CATSVSGQETQYF.

J is TRBJ2-7 and V is TRBV7-2, with a weak D call TRBD2 (5 bases). Germline assignment: CDR1 SGHTA and CDR2 FQGNSA. V lost 1 base to trimming and J lost 7 bases, with 11 bases between them. This CDR3 has 13 amino acids. CDR3 protein: CASSLVALGEQYF. The CDR3 bases are TGTGCCAGCAGCTTAGTAGCGCTTGGGGAGCAGTACTTC.

This sequence joins TRBV5-6 and TRBJ1-1, with D unresolved. The CDR3 length is 13 residues. Trimming removed 1 base from V and 6 bases from J, with 10 bases in between. The germline CDR1 and CDR2 sequences are SGHDT and YYEEEE. The chain's CDR3 is CASSLSPEPEAFF. The DNA for the CDR3 is TGTGCCAGCAGCTTGAGCCCGGAGCCTGAAGCTTTCTTT.